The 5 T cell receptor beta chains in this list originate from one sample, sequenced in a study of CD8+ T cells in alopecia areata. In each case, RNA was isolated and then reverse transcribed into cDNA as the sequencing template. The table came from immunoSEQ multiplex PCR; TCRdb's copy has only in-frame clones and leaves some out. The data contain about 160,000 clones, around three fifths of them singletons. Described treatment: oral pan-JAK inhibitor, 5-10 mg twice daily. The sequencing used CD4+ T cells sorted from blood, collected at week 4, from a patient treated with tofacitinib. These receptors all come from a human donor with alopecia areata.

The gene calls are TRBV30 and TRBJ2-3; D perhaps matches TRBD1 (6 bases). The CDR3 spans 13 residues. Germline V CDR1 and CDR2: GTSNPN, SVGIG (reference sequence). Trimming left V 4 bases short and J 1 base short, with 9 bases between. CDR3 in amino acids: CAWTGHRTDTQYF. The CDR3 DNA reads TGTGCCTGGACGGGACACCGCACAGATACGCAGTATTTT.

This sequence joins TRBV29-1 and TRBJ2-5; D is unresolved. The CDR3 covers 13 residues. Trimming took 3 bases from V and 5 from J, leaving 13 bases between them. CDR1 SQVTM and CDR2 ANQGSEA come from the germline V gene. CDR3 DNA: TGCAGCGTTGAGCCGCTTGGGGATGAGACCCAGTACTTC. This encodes CSVEPLGDETQYF.

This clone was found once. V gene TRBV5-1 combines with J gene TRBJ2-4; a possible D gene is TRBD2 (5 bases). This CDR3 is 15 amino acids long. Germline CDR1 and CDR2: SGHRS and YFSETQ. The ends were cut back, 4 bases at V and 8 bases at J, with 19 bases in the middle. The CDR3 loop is CASSPPGSARDIQYF. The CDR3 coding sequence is TGCGCCAGCAGCCCTCCGGGTAGCGCACGAGACATTCAGTACTTC.

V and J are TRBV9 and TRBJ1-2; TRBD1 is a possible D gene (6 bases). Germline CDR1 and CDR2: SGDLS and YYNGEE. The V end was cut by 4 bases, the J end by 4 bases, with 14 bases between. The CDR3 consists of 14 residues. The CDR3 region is CASSPPQGRYGYTF. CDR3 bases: TGTGCCAGCAGCCCCCCGCAGGGGCGCTATGGCTACACCTTC.

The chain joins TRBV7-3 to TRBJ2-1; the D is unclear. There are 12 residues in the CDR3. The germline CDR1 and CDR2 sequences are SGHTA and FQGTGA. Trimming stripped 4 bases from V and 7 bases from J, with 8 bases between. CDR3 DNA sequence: TGTGCCAGCAGCTCCTCAAGGAATGAGCAGTTCTTC. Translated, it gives CASSSSRNEQFF.